Listed here are 9 T cell receptor beta chains from one sample, sequenced in a study of blood T cell repertoires in COVID-19. Here immunoSEQ multiplex PCR was the method, and the copy in TCRdb shows in-frame clones only, minus some. The sample shows a few hundred thousand clones, around 84% of them seen only once. The sequenced material came from peripheral blood. The receptors were sampled from a woman aged 18-29 years with acute or convalescent COVID-19.

J is TRBJ2-5 and V is TRBV2; 8 bases fit TRBD1. Germline CDR1 reads SNHLY; CDR2 reads FYNNEI. J gave up 4 bases and V 6 bases, and 4 bases lay outside the gene matches. The CDR3 totals 13 residues. The CDR3 nucleotides read TGTGCCAGCAGCGGGACAGGCGGAGAGACCCAGTACTTC. This codes for CASSGTGGETQYF.

V is TRBV7-3 and J is TRBJ1-2; D possibly corresponds to TRBD1 (5 bases). Germline V gene lookup returns CDR1 SGHTA and CDR2 FQGTGA. The CDR3 runs 14 residues. Trimming removed 3 bases at V and 2 bases at J, with 10 bases between. This CDR3 is CASSFPGVNYGYTF. Written as DNA, the CDR3 is TGTGCCAGCAGCTTTCCGGGGGTCAACTATGGCTACACCTTC.

V usage is TRBV4-1 and J usage is TRBJ2-2, with 7 bases matching TRBD1. Per germline, CDR1 MGHRA and CDR2 YSYEKL. Trimming at V came to 0 bases and at J to 4 bases, leaving 8 bases not matched to a gene. The CDR3 is 17 amino acids. This CDR3 reads CASSQDPPGQTTGELFF. The CDR3 DNA follows: TGCGCCAGCAGCCAAGATCCCCCGGGACAGACCACCGGGGAGCTGTTTTTT.

This chain links TRBV6-5 with TRBJ1-2; the D gene is possibly TRBD1 (5 bases). CDR1 and CDR2 (germline): MNHEY, SVGAGI. This CDR3 region has 13 residues. Trimming shortened V by 7 bases and J by 0 bases, and 9 bases separated the two germline ends. CDR3 amino acids: CASTRGANYGYTF. In DNA, the CDR3 is TGTGCCAGCACTCGGGGGGCTAACTATGGCTACACCTTC.

The rearrangement links TRBV30 to TRBJ2-1, with a weak D call TRBD2 (6 bases). The germline CDR1 and CDR2 sequences are GTSNPN and SVGIG (reference sequence). This CDR3 comprises 14 residues. V shed 2 bases and J shed 0 bases, with 8 bases lying between them. DNA of the CDR3: TGTGCCTGGAGTCTGACTAGCTCCTACAATGAGCAGTTCTTC. Its protein is CAWSLTSSYNEQFF.

The chain has TRBV13 and TRBJ2-1; 13 bases agree with TRBD2. J lost 4 bases, V lost 6 bases, and 6 bases had no gene match. This CDR3 is built from 16 residues. The germline CDR1 and CDR2 sequences are PRHDT and FYEKMQ (reference sequence). The CDR3 loop is CASRLRTSGSYNEQFF. The CDR3 DNA sequence: TGTGCCAGCAGACTGAGGACTAGCGGGAGTTACAATGAGCAGTTCTTC.

This clone was counted only a few times. This chain joins TRBV6-1 and TRBJ2-3, with 12 bases lining up with TRBD2. V lost 2 bases, J lost 0 bases, and 0 bases stayed unmatched. Germline V gene lookup returns CDR1 MNHNS and CDR2 SASEGT. This CDR3 is built from 16 residues. The CDR3 DNA reads TGTGCCAGCAGTGAACTAGCGGGGGGGAGCACAGATACGCAGTATTTT. This gives the protein CASSELAGGSTDTQYF.

The chain joins TRBV19 to TRBJ2-3; 7 bases are shared with TRBD2. V was clipped by 7 bases and J by 6 bases; unmatched bases: 4. Germline V gene lookup returns CDR1 LNHDA and CDR2 SQIVND (reference sequence). The CDR3 consists of 12 residues. The CDR3: CASTERGDTQYF. The CDR3 bases are TGTGCCAGTACTGAGCGGGGTGATACGCAGTATTTT.

The chain couples TRBV27 to TRBJ1-6, with 8 bases fitting TRBD1. J gave up 4 bases and V 5 bases, and 16 bases lay outside the gene matches. Germline loops: CDR1 MNHEY, CDR2 SMNVEV (reference sequence). The CDR3 is 19 residues long. In DNA, the CDR3 is TGTGCCAGCAGTCTTTACCCGGGACAGGCGCTTCCTTATAATTCACCCCTCCACTTT. Its translation: CASSLYPGQALPYNSPLHF.